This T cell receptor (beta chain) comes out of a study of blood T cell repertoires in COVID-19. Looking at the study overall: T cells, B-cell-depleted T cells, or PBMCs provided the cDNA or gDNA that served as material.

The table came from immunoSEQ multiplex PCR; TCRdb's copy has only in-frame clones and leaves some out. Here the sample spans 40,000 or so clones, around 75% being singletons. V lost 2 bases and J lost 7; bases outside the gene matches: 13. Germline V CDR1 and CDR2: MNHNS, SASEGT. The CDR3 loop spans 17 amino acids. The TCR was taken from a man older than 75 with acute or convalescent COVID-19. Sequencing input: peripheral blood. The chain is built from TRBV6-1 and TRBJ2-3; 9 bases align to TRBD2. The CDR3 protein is CASSENGKREEGNTQYF. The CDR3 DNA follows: TGTGCCAGCAGTGAAAACGGGAAGCGGGAGGAGGGGAATACGCAGTATTTT.